This T cell receptor beta chain was profiled in a study of blood T cell repertoires in COVID-19. V gave up 5 bases and J gave up 7 bases, with 14 bases separating them. CDR3 size: 13 residues. CDR1 and CDR2 from the germline V gene are MGHDK and SYGVNS. Original data processing: Reference gene primer amplification in the assay estimated nucleated cell counts. TCRdb's table, derived via immunoSEQ multiplex PCR, lists solely in-frame clones and lacks some. V, J and clone size are taken as reported in that table, and D and trimming were inferred from the DNA itself. The sample contains about 69,000 clones, about four fifths of which appear only once.

The sequence came from a human donor in a cohort sampled during active COVID-19. Input material: peripheral blood. V is TRBV25-1 and J is TRBJ1-1; maybe TRBD1 (5 bases). CDR3 DNA: TGTGCCAGCAGTACCCAGGCAGGGTTTGAAGCTTTCTTT. This sequence encodes CASSTQAGFEAFF.